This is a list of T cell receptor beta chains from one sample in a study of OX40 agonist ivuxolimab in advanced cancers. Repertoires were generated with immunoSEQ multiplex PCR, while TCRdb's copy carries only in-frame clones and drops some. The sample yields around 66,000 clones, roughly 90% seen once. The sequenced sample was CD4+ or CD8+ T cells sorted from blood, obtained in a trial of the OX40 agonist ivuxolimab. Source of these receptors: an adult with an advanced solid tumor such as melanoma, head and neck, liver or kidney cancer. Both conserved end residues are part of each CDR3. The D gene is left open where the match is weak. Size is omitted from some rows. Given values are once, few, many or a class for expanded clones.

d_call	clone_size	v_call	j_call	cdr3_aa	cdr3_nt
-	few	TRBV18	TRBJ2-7	CASSLGYEQYF	TGTGCCAGCTCCCTGGGTTACGAGCAGTACTTC
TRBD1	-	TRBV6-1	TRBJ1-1	CASSEWDRDVGFF	TGTGCCAGCAGTGAATGGGACAGGGATGTTGGTTTCTTT
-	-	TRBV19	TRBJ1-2	CASSQQGSVDGYTF	TGTGCCAGTAGCCAACAGGGATCGGTAGATGGCTACACCTTC
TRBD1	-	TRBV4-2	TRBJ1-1	CASSQEHQDRGRGAFF	TGTGCCAGCAGCCAAGAACACCAGGACAGGGGTCGGGGAGCTTTCTTT
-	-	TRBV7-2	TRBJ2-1	CASSPRSNEQFF	TGTGCCAGCAGCCCCCGGAGCAATGAGCAGTTCTTC
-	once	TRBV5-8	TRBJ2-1	CASSLGWTVTYNEQFF	TGTGCCAGCAGCTTGGGATGGACAGTGACCTACAATGAGCAGTTCTTC
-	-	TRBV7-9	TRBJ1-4	CASRRPGATNEKLFF	TGTGCCAGCAGGAGACCGGGTGCAACTAATGAAAAACTGTTTTTT
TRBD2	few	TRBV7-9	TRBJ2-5	CASSLGSGGYQETQYF	TGTGCCAGCAGCTTAGGGAGCGGGGGGTACCAAGAGACCCAGTACTTC
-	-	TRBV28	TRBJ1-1	CATYTRVRNTEAFF	TGTGCCACATACACAAGGGTAAGAAACACTGAAGCTTTCTTT
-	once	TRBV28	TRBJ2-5	CASSLGSGETQYF	TGTGCCAGCAGTTTGGGCAGCGGAGAGACCCAGTACTTC
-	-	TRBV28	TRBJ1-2	CASSPGQNYGYTF	TGTGCCAGCAGTCCCGGACAGAACTATGGCTACACCTTC
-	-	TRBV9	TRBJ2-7	CASSPVGSSSYEQYF	TGTGCCAGCAGCCCCGTTGGGAGTAGCTCCTACGAGCAGTACTTC
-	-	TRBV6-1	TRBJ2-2	CASSDRFRRAHTGELFF	TGTGCCAGCAGTGATCGTTTCAGGCGGGCTCACACCGGGGAGCTGTTTTTT
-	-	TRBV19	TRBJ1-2	CASTRRADTNYGYTF	TGTGCCAGTACCAGGCGGGCCGATACTAACTATGGCTACACCTTC
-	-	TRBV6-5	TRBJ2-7	CASSYRGEQYF	TGTGCCAGCAGTTACCGGGGCGAGCAGTACTTC
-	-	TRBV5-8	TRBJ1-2	CASSLATASAVHYTF	TGTGCCAGCAGCTTGGCCACAGCCTCGGCCGTCCACTACACCTTC
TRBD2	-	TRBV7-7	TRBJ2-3	CASSKGLGSTDTQYF	TGTGCCAGCAGCAAGGGACTAGGCAGCACAGATACGCAGTATTTT
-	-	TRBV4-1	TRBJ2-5	CASSQSQGRGQETQYF	TGCGCCAGCAGCCAGAGCCAGGGCAGGGGCCAAGAGACCCAGTACTTC
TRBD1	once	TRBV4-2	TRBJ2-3	CASSQQGAPTDTQYF	TGTGCCAGCAGCCAACAGGGGGCCCCCACAGATACGCAGTATTTT
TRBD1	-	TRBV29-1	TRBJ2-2	CSVVVQGLTGELFF	TGCAGCGTTGTGGTACAGGGGTTAACCGGGGAGCTGTTTTTT
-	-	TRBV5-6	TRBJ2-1	CASSLRLVVGQVGEQFF	TGTGCCAGCAGCTTGAGGCTCGTGGTTGGGCAGGTAGGTGAGCAGTTCTTC
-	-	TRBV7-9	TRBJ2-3	CASSRGQSTDTQYF	TGTGCCAGCAGCCGCGGACAGAGCACAGATACGCAGTATTTT
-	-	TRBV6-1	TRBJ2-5	CASSDQGGETQYF	TGTGCCAGCAGTGACCAGGGTGGCGAGACCCAGTACTTC
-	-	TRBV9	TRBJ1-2	CASSLDSPTTANYGYTF	TGTGCCAGCAGCTTGGACAGTCCTACAACAGCTAACTATGGCTACACCTTC
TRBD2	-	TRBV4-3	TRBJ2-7	CASSLGTSGSFHEQYF	TGCGCCAGCAGCCTCGGGACTAGCGGGAGCTTCCACGAGCAGTACTTC
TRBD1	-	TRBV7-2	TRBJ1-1	CASSLVWRTGPNTEAFF	TGTGCCAGCAGCTTAGTTTGGAGGACAGGGCCAAACACTGAAGCTTTCTTT
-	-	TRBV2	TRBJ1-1	CASRKSTNTEAFF	TGTGCCAGCAGGAAATCAACGAACACTGAAGCTTTCTTT
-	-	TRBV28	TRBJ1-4	CASSLGQAHEKLFF	TGTGCCAGCAGTTTAGGGCAGGCACATGAAAAACTGTTTTTT
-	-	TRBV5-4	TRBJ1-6	CASSLGGAVPSPLHF	TGTGCCAGCAGCTTGGGAGGCGCCGTACCGTCACCCCTCCACTTT
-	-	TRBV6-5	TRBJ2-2	CASSSRLYRRAGELFF	TGTGCCAGCAGTTCACGCCTTTATAGGCGGGCCGGGGAGCTGTTTTTT
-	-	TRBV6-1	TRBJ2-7	CASSYPDEQYF	TGTGCCAGCAGTTACCCGGACGAGCAGTACTTC
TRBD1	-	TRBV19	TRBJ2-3	CASSEDRGTDTQYF	TGTGCCAGTAGTGAAGACAGGGGCACAGATACGCAGTATTTT
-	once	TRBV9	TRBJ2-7	CASSGGWTRSYEQYF	TGTGCCAGCAGCGGGGGGTGGACACGCTCCTACGAGCAGTACTTC
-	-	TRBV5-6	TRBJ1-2	CASSSGTREDYGYTF	TGTGCCAGCAGCTCGGGGACACGAGAGGACTATGGCTACACCTTC
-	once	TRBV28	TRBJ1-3	CASRDSGNTIYF	TGTGCCAGCAGAGACTCTGGAAACACCATATATTTT